The 17 T cell receptor beta chains reported below all come from one sample, sequenced in a study of blood T cell repertoires in COVID-19. The protocol was immunoSEQ multiplex PCR, while the TCRdb copy is restricted to in-frame clones and leaves out a portion. This sample has roughly 110,000 clones; 85% occur once, and the top ten carry roughly an eighth. What was sequenced was peripheral blood. The receptor source for this set is a human donor in a cohort sampled during active COVID-19.

The chain links TRBV7-6 to TRBJ2-3, with TRBD2 as a possible D gene (6 bases). The ends were cut back, 1 base at V and 4 bases at J, with 15 bases in the middle. Per the germline V gene, CDR1 is SGHVS and CDR2 is FNYEAQ. The CDR3 has 16 residues. The CDR3 DNA reads as TGTGCCAGCAGCTTAGGGCTGGGCTCGGGGGCAGATACGCAGTATTTT. Translating it yields CASSLGLGSGADTQYF.

This clone was detected only once. The rearrangement links TRBV28 to TRBJ1-2; D gene uncertain. V was clipped by 7 bases and J by 2 bases, with 11 bases between them. The germline V gene has CDR1 MDHEN and CDR2 SYDVKM. CDR3 length: 13 amino acids. This chain's CDR3 is CASKISGNYGYTF. The CDR3 DNA follows: TGTGCCAGCAAGATATCGGGGAACTATGGCTACACCTTC.

The chain combines TRBV6-1 with TRBJ1-5, with TRBD1 matching over 10 bases. V was pared by 3 bases and J by 8 bases, with 7 bases of the junction left unmatched. The CDR3 extends over 15 amino acids. From germline, CDR1 is MNHNS and CDR2 SASEGT. The CDR3 region is CASSEGTGAREPQHF. The CDR3 DNA is TGTGCCAGCAGTGAGGGGACAGGGGCCAGGGAGCCCCAGCATTTT.

This chain connects TRBV14 to TRBJ1-1; D is possibly TRBD1 (5 bases). This CDR3 spans 12 amino acids. Trimming removed 2 bases from V and 6 bases from J, with 7 bases in between. Germline V CDR1 and CDR2: SGHDN, FVKESK. The CDR3 sequence is CASSQWGSEAFF. The CDR3 nucleotides are TGTGCCAGCAGCCAATGGGGCTCTGAAGCTTTCTTT.

The chain uses TRBV4-3 and TRBJ1-2; D is uncertain. Germline-derived CDR1 and CDR2 are LGHNA and YSLEER. Trimming stripped 0 bases from V and 4 bases from J, with 9 bases between. This CDR3 is 14 amino acids long. The CDR3 nucleotides are TGCGCCAGCAGCCAAGACTACAGCTCCTATGGCTACACCTTC. Translation gives CASSQDYSSYGYTF.

J is TRBJ2-1 and V is TRBV6-6, with a tentative D call TRBD2 (6 bases). Germline V gene sequence: CDR1 MNHNY, CDR2 SVGAGI (reference sequence). The V end was cut by 0 bases, the J end by 3 bases, with 12 bases between. This CDR3 region has 16 residues. The CDR3: CASSYSWRGGYNEQFF. The CDR3 nucleotides read TGTGCCAGCAGTTACTCCTGGAGGGGAGGCTACAATGAGCAGTTCTTC.

The chain links TRBV7-2 to TRBJ2-7, with TRBD1 matching over 7 bases. CDR3 length: 14 residues. Looked up from germline, CDR1 is SGHTA and CDR2 is FQGNSA. J gave up 3 bases and V 1 base, and 3 bases lay outside the gene matches. CDR3 coding DNA: TGTGCCAGCAGCTTAGGGAGACAGGGCTACGAGCAGTACTTC. Amino acid sequence: CASSLGRQGYEQYF.

The rearrangement links TRBV6-5 to TRBJ2-6, with TRBD2 matching over 7 bases. CDR3 size: 16 residues. Germline lookup yields CDR1 MNHEY and CDR2 SVGAGI. Trimming removed 0 bases from V and 2 bases from J; junction bases left unmatched: 1. In DNA form, the CDR3 reads TGTGCCAGCAGTTACTCGAGCGGGGCTGGGGCCAACGTCCTGACTTTC. This translates into CASSYSSGAGANVLTF.

The chain is built from TRBV6-2 or TRBV6-3 and TRBJ2-1; D gene ambiguous. This CDR3 is built from 14 residues. Germline assignment: CDR1 MNHEY and CDR2 SVGEGT. V was clipped by 5 bases and J by 0 bases, with 8 bases between them. DNA of the CDR3: TGTGCCAGCAGTAACAGTCGCTCCTACAATGAGCAGTTCTTC. Protein sequence: CASSNSRSYNEQFF.

The chain carries TRBV2 and TRBJ2-3; 7 nucleotides line up with TRBD2. V shed 2 bases, J shed 2 bases, and the junction held 7 bases outside the gene matches. Looked up from germline, CDR1 is SNHLY and CDR2 is FYNNEI. This CDR3 region has 16 residues. The CDR3 bases are TGTGCCAGCAGTGAATTGGGACTACCAGTCACAGATACGCAGTATTTT. Protein: CASSELGLPVTDTQYF.

The chain recombines TRBV29-1 with TRBJ2-1; a possible D gene is TRBD2 (5 bases). V was pared by 5 bases and J by 5 bases, with 13 bases between. Germline CDR1 reads SQVTM; CDR2 reads ANQGSEA. The CDR3 length is 13 residues. This CDR3 reads CSVQDLPDNEQFF. As DNA, the CDR3 is TGCAGCGTTCAGGACTTGCCTGACAATGAGCAGTTCTTC.

The chain links TRBV18 to TRBJ2-2; weak D call: TRBD1 (5 bases). V shed 2 bases and J shed 6 bases, with 7 bases lying between them. The CDR3 contains 13 residues. Germline CDR1 KGHSH, CDR2 LQKENI. In nucleotides, the CDR3 is TGTGCCAGCTCACCAACAGGACCCGGGGAGCTGTTTTTT. Amino acid sequence: CASSPTGPGELFF.

This chain joins TRBV5-8 and TRBJ1-3; D is unclear. CDR3 length equals 16 residues. The V gene's germline CDR1 is SGHTS and CDR2 YDEGEE. V was trimmed by 3 bases and J by 4 bases, leaving 17 bases between them. CDR3 nucleotide sequence: TGTGCCAGCAGCTATGATATTCCCCACTCCGGAAACACCATATATTTT. The encoded protein is CASSYDIPHSGNTIYF.

The chain recombines TRBV5-4 with TRBJ2-5; 10 positions agree with TRBD1. CDR1 and CDR2 from the germline V gene are SGHNT and YYREEE (reference sequence). The ends lost 1 base at V and 4 bases at J; junction bases unmatched: 4. The CDR3 has 15 residues. The CDR3 bases are TGTGCCAGCAGCTTGAGTGACAGGGGGCGAGAGACCCAGTACTTC. This encodes CASSLSDRGRETQYF.

The chain employs TRBV6-2 or TRBV6-3 and TRBJ2-1; 10 bases fit TRBD2. The CDR3 spans 16 residues. CDR1 is MNHEY, CDR2 SVGEGT, per germline. V lost 2 bases, J lost 6 bases, and 7 bases stayed unmatched. CDR3 amino acids: CASSYRAGGPLNEQFF. CDR3 in DNA: TGTGCCAGCAGTTACAGAGCGGGGGGGCCGCTCAATGAGCAGTTCTTC.

The rearrangement links TRBV27 to TRBJ2-6; 7 bases agree with TRBD1. Germline CDR1 MNHEY, CDR2 SMNVEV (reference sequence). V gave up 7 bases and J gave up 0 bases; unmatched junction bases: 12. This CDR3 contains 18 residues. CDR3 nucleotide sequence: TGTGCCAGCACTACGACAGGGCGCTTTTTCTCTGGGGCCAACGTCCTGACTTTC. It yields the protein CASTTTGRFFSGANVLTF.

The chain recombines TRBV14 with TRBJ2-1, with D possibly being TRBD2 (6 bases). The V gene lost 0 bases and the J gene lost 4 bases, with 10 bases spanning the gap. Germline lookup yields CDR1 SGHDN and CDR2 FVKESK. The CDR3 is made up of 15 amino acids. The CDR3 nucleotides read TGTGCCAGCAGCCAAGATCGGGGGTTTTACAATGAGCAGTTCTTC. The encoded protein is CASSQDRGFYNEQFF.